Each of the 12 T cell receptor beta chains below was sequenced from the same sample in a study of T cell responses to AZD1222 COVID-19 vaccine. Generated by immunoSEQ multiplex PCR, the TCRdb table keeps only in-frame clones and is missing some. The table lists over 150,000 clones, over 85% of them singletons, with roughly 1% in the top ten. The starting material was peripheral blood, obtained 28 days after the second AZD1222 dose. These receptors were obtained from an adult who received the AZD1222 COVID-19 vaccine.

This chain uses TRBV10-3 with TRBJ2-7, with D unclear. CDR3 length equals 13 residues. V was clipped by 0 bases and J by 6 bases, with 9 bases between them. CDR1 is ENHRY and CDR2 is SYGVKD in the germline V gene. The CDR3 loop is CAISESGSPEQYF. The CDR3 region has the DNA TGTGCCATCAGTGAGTCGGGTAGCCCCGAGCAGTACTTC.

This chain connects TRBV24-1 to TRBJ2-1; unclear D gene. Trimming shortened V by 2 bases and J by 0 bases, and 10 bases separated the two germline ends. CDR1 and CDR2 from the germline V gene are KGHDR and SFDVKD. The CDR3 has 16 residues. CDR3 nucleotide sequence: TGTGCCACCAGTGATTATGGCAGAAGCTCCTACAATGAGCAGTTCTTC. Amino acid sequence: CATSDYGRSSYNEQFF.

J is TRBJ1-2 and V is TRBV12-5; unclear D gene. CDR1 is LGHNT and CDR2 is FRNRAP in the germline V gene. Trimming left V 0 bases short and J 6 bases short, with 17 bases between. The CDR3 spans 16 residues. CDR3 loop: CASGLVPDAIIHGYTF. Written as DNA, the CDR3 is TGTGCTAGTGGTTTGGTCCCGGACGCCATAATCCATGGCTACACCTTC.

V gene TRBV3-1 (or the pseudogene TRBV3-2) combines with J gene TRBJ2-2; 10 nucleotides align to TRBD2. V was pared by 1 base and J by 6 bases, with 11 bases of the junction left unmatched. CDR1 LGHDT and CDR2 YNNKEL come from the germline V gene (reference sequence). The CDR3 consists of 18 residues. The DNA of the CDR3 is TGTGCCAGCAGCCAAGGGTTAACGAGCGGGGGGGCCGCCGGGGAGCTGTTTTTT. It yields the protein CASSQGLTSGGAAGELFF.

The chain uses TRBV29-1 and TRBJ2-1; D is perhaps TRBD2 (5 bases). CDR1 is SQVTM, CDR2 ANQGSEA, per germline. V was shortened by 7 bases and J by 6 bases, with 10 bases between the two germline ends. The CDR3 runs 11 residues. CDR3 in amino acids: CSGSGSNEQFF. In nucleotides, the CDR3 is TGCAGCGGATCGGGGTCCAATGAGCAGTTCTTC.

About this clone: Other DNA sequences in the sample encode the same CDR3. The CDR3 nucleotides read TGTGCCAGCAGTTACTCCAGTAGCTCCTACGAGCAGTACTTC. As protein: CASSYSSSSYEQYF. The chain combines TRBV6-5 with TRBJ2-7; D is undetermined. Germline V gene lookup returns CDR1 MNHEY and CDR2 SVGAGI. This CDR3 contains 14 residues. Trimming removed 0 bases at V and 0 bases at J, with 6 bases between.

The CDR3 reads CASSTVRGAGELFF. CDR3 nucleotides: TGTGCCAGCAGCACGGTCCGGGGGGCCGGGGAGCTGTTTTTT. The chain joins TRBV7-2 to TRBJ2-2, with TRBD2 matching 7 bases. CDR1 is SGHTA and CDR2 is FQGNSA in the germline V gene. This CDR3 comprises 14 residues. Losses at the gene ends were 5 bases for V and 6 bases for J; bases not matched to a gene: 6.

This rearrangement joins TRBV7-9 to TRBJ2-3; D is uncertain. This CDR3 spans 16 amino acids. Per the germline V gene, CDR1 is SEHNR and CDR2 is FQNEAQ (reference sequence). Trimming shortened V by 5 bases and J by 0 bases, and 15 bases separated the two germline ends. The CDR3 nucleotides read TGTGCCAGCAGCCCCTCGGGTAGTCGGAGCACAGATACGCAGTATTTT. Translated: CASSPSGSRSTDTQYF.

V is TRBV5-4 and J is TRBJ2-7; TRBD2 matches 7 bases. This CDR3 has 14 residues. After removal of 0 bases from V and 2 bases from J, the junction contained 2 bases not matched to a gene. Germline V CDR1 and CDR2: SGHNT, YYREEE (reference sequence). CDR3 sequence reads: CASSLGRETYEQYF. The DNA for the CDR3 is TGTGCCAGCAGCTTGGGGCGGGAGACCTACGAGCAGTACTTC.

The CDR3 protein is CAISERDLTEAFF. The DNA for the CDR3 is TGTGCCATCAGTGAGCGGGATTTGACTGAAGCTTTCTTT. The chain is built from TRBV10-3 and TRBJ1-1; D unclear. This CDR3 comprises 13 residues. Trimming shortened V by 2 bases and J by 5 bases, and 9 bases separated the two germline ends. CDR1 ENHRY and CDR2 SYGVKD come from the germline V gene.

For this clone: The identical CDR3 is also encoded by other nucleotide sequences in the sample. The chain joins TRBV24-1 to TRBJ1-1; TRBD1 matches 7 bases. V trimming: 5 bases; J trimming: 3 bases; junction bases outside the gene matches: 2. Germline values: CDR1 KGHDR, CDR2 SFDVKD. The length of the CDR3 is 13 residues. CDR3 region: CATSATGDTEAFF. The DNA for the CDR3 is TGTGCCACCAGTGCCACAGGGGACACTGAAGCTTTCTTT.

The chain joins TRBV28 to TRBJ1-4; D call uncertain. Germline CDR1 and CDR2: MDHEN and SYDVKM. Trimming removed 7 bases at V and 6 bases at J, with 15 bases between. The CDR3 has 14 residues. This chain's CDR3 is CASIAGPRDEKLFF. In DNA form, the CDR3 reads TGTGCCAGCATAGCCGGCCCAAGGGATGAAAAACTGTTTTTT.